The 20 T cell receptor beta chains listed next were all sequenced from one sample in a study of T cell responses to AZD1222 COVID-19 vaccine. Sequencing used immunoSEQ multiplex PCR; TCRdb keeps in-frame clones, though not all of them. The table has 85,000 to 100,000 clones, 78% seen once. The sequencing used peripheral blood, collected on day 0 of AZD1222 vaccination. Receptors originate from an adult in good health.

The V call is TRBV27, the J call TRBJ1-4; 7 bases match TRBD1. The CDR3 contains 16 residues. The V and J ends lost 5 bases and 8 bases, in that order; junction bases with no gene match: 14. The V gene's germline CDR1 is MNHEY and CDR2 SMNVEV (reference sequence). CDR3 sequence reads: CASSLGTDFYSEKLFF. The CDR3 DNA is TGTGCCAGCAGTCTCGGGACAGACTTTTACAGCGAAAAACTGTTTTTT.

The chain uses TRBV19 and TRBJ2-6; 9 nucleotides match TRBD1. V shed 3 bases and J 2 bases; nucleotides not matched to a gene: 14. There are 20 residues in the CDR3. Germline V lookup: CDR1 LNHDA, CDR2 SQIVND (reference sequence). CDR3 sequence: CASSIPLSQGATPGANVLTF. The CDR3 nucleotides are TGTGCCAGTAGTATCCCCCTTTCACAGGGGGCGACCCCTGGGGCCAACGTCCTGACTTTC.

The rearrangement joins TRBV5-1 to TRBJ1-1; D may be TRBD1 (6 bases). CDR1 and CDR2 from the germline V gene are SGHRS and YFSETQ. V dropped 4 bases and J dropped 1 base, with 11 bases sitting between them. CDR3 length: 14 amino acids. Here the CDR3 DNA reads TGCGCCAGCAGCGTAGGGACACAGAACACTGAAGCTTTCTTT. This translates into CASSVGTQNTEAFF.

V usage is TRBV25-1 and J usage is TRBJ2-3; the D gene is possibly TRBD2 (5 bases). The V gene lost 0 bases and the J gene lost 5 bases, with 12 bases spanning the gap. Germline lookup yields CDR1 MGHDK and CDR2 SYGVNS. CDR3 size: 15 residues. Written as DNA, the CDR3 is TGTGCCAGCAGTGAATATCGGGGAGCAGGAGATACGCAGTATTTT. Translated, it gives CASSEYRGAGDTQYF.

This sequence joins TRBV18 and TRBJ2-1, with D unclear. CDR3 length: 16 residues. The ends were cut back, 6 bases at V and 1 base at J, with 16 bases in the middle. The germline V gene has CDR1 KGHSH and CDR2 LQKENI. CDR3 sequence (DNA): TGTGCCAGCTCTCGAAACCGATATGAATCCTACAATGAGCAGTTCTTC. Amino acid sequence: CASSRNRYESYNEQFF.

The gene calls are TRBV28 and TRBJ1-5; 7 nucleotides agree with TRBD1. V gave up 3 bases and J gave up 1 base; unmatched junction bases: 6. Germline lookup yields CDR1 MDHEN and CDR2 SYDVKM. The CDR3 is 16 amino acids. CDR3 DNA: TGTGCCAGCAGTTTCCCGACAGGGAGAAGCAATCAGCCCCAGCATTTT. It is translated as CASSFPTGRSNQPQHF. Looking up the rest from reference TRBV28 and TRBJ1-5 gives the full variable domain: DVKVTQSSRYLVKRTGEKVFLECVQDMDHENMFWYRQDPGLGLRLIYFSYDVKMKEKGDIPEGYSVSREKKERFSLILESASTNQTSMYLCASSFPTGRSNQPQHFGDGTRLSIL.

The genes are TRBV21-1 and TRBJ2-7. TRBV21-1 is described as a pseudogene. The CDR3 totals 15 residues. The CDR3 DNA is TGTGCCAGCAGCAGGTTGCCTGACCCATACTCCGAGCAGTACTTC. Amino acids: CASSRLPDPYSEQYF.

The CDR3 spells CASRPDRRGNTIYF. The CDR3 coding sequence is TGTGCCAGCAGGCCCGATCGACGCGGAAACACCATATATTTT. This chain joins TRBV5-4 and TRBJ1-3; unclear D gene. The CDR3 sequence is 14 residues long. The V end lost 5 bases, the J end lost 4 bases, and 13 bases lay between the germline ends. Germline CDR1 is SGHNT and CDR2 is YYREEE (reference sequence).

CDR3 loop: CASSQGSGRADTQYF. CDR3 nucleotides: TGTGCCAGCAGCCAAGGTAGCGGGAGAGCAGATACGCAGTATTTT. The chain joins TRBV3-1 (or the pseudogene TRBV3-2) to TRBJ2-3; 9 bases match TRBD2. Losses at the gene ends were 1 base for V and 4 bases for J; bases not matched to a gene: 3. This CDR3 is 15 amino acids long. CDR1 LGHDT and CDR2 YNNKEL come from the germline V gene (reference sequence).

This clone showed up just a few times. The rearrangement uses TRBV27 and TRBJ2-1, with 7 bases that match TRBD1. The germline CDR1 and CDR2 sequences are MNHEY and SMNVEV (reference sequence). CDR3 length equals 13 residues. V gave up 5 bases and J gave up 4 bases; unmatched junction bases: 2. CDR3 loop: CASSRDSYNEQFF. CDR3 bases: TGTGCCAGCAGTCGGGACAGTTACAATGAGCAGTTCTTC.

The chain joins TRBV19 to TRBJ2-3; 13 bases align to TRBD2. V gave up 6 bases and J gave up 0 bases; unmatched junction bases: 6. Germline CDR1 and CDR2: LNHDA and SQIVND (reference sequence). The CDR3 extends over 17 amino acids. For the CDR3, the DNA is TGTGCCAGTAGCGGACTAGCGGGGGCTTCTAGCACAGATACGCAGTATTTT. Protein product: CASSGLAGASSTDTQYF.

The CDR3 DNA reads as TGTGCCAGCATCACCGCGGGGCGGTACTCCTACAATGAGCAGTTCTTC. Amino acid sequence: CASITAGRYSYNEQFF. This chain joins TRBV28 and TRBJ2-1; TRBD2 might be the D (6 bases). Germline V lookup: CDR1 MDHEN, CDR2 SYDVKM. V was cut by 7 bases and J by 0 bases, with 16 bases left in between. CDR3 length: 16 amino acids.

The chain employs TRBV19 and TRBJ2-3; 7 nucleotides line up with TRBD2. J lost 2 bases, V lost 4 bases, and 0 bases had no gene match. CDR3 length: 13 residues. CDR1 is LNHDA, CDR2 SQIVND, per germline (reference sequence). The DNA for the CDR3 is TGTGCCAGTAGTAAGCGGGACACAGATACGCAGTATTTT. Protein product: CASSKRDTDTQYF.

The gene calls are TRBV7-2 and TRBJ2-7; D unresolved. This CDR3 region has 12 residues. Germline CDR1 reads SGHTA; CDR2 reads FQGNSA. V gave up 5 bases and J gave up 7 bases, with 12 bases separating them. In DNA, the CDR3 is TGTGCCAGCAGCCTCTCCATGGGGGAGCAGTACTTC. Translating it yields CASSLSMGEQYF.

The CDR3 nucleotides read TGTGCCAGCAGCTTAATGGCGGGCCCCTACGAGCAGTACTTC. Translated, it gives CASSLMAGPYEQYF. This chain joins TRBV7-2 and TRBJ2-7; maybe TRBD2 (5 bases). The CDR3 has 14 amino acids. The germline V and J ends were trimmed by 2 bases and 2 bases, with 10 bases remaining between them. Germline V gene data show CDR1 as SGHTA and CDR2 as FQGNSA.

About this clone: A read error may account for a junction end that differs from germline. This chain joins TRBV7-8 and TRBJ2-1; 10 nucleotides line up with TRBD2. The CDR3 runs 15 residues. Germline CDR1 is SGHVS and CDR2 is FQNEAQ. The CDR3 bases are TGTGCCAGCAGCGTAGCGGGAGGCTCCTACAATGAGCAGTTCTTC. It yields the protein CASSVAGGSYNEQFF.

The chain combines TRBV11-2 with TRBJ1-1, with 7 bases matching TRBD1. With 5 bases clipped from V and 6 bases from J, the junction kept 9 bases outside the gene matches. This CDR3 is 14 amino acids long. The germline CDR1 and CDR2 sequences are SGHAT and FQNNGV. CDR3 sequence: CASSPGTDFAEAFF. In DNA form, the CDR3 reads TGTGCCAGCAGCCCCGGGACAGACTTTGCTGAAGCTTTCTTT. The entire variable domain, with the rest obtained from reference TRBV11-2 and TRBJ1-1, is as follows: EAGVAQSPRYKIIEKRQSVAFWCNPISGHATLYWYQQILGQGPKLLIQFQNNGVVDDSQLPKDRFSAERLKGVDSTLKIQPAKLEDSAVYLCASSPGTDFAEAFFGQGTRLTVV.

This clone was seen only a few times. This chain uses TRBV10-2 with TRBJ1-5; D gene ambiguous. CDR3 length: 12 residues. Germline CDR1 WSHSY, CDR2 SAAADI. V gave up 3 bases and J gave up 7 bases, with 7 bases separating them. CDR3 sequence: CASSDFGQPQHF. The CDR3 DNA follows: TGCGCCAGCAGTGACTTCGGACAGCCCCAGCATTTT.

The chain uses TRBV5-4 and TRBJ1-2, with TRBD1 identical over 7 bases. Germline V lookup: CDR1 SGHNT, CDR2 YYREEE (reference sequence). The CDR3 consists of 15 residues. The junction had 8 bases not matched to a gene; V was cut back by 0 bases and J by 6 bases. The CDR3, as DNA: TGTGCCAGCAGCTTGGGACAGGGAAAGTTGGATGGCTACACCTTC. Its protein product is CASSLGQGKLDGYTF.

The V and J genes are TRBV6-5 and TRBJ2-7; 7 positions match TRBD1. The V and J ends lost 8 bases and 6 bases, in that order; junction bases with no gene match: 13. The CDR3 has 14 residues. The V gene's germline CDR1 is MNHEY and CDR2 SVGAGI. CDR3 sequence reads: CASQPTDRVGEQYF. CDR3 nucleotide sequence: TGTGCCAGCCAACCTACTGACAGGGTAGGCGAGCAGTACTTC.